Listed below are T cell receptor beta chains from one sample, sequenced in a study of stem cell transplantation in POMP-related autoinflammatory disease. This table comes from immunoSEQ multiplex PCR, and its TCRdb copy is limited to in-frame clones, with some not included. Altogether over 30,000 clones are present, 80% to 90% being singletons, with the ten largest covering over 0.65%. Sequencing used CD4+ T cells from PBMCs, obtained before stem cell transplantation. These receptors all stem from a human donor with POMP-related autoinflammation and immune dysregulation (PRAID). Both conserved end residues are part of each CDR3. The D gene is left open where the match is weak. Not every row has a clone size; where given, it reads once, few, many or a size class.

TRBV5-1	NA	TRBD2	TRBJ2-5	TGCGCCAGCTCTTTAGCGGGATCACAAGAGACCCAGTACTTC	CASSLAGSQETQYF
TRBV5-6	NA	NA	TRBJ2-2	TGTGCCAGCAGCTTGTTGCCAGTTACCGGGGAGCTGTTTTTT	CASSLLPVTGELFF
TRBV28	NA	TRBD1	TRBJ2-1	TGTGCCAGCCGCTCCGGGGACAGCCTTCCCTACAATGAGCAGTTCTTC	CASRSGDSLPYNEQFF
TRBV19	NA	NA	TRBJ2-3	TGTGCCAGTAGACGGGCGACCCGACCCACAGATACGCAGTATTTT	CASRRATRPTDTQYF
TRBV2	NA	TRBD1	TRBJ2-5	TGTGCCAGCAGTGTAGGGGGCGGACTAGAGACCCAGTACTTC	CASSVGGGLETQYF
TRBV4-1	NA	NA	TRBJ2-5	TGCGCCAGCAGCCAAGTAAGAGGGGGGGAGACCCAGTACTTC	CASSQVRGGETQYF
TRBV7-3	NA	NA	TRBJ2-2	TGTGCCAGCAGCTTAATAACGAACACCGGGGAGCTGTTTTTT	CASSLITNTGELFF
TRBV2	NA	TRBD2	TRBJ2-5	TGTGCCAGCAGGAGACTAGCGGGAGCACATACGGAGACCCAGTACTTC	CASRRLAGAHTETQYF
TRBV30	NA	NA	TRBJ1-2	TGTGCCTGGAGGGGGCGAGGGGTTAACTATGGCTACACCTTC	CAWRGRGVNYGYTF
TRBV6-1	NA	TRBD2	TRBJ2-7	TGTGCCAGCAGTGTTAGCGGGGGATACTCCTACGAGCAGTACTTC	CASSVSGGYSYEQYF
TRBV7-9	NA	NA	TRBJ2-5	TGTGCCAGCAGCCTTAAGGGGCTTGGAGAGACCCAGTACTTC	CASSLKGLGETQYF
TRBV5-1	NA	NA	TRBJ2-7	TGCGCCAGCAGCCCAATTGACGGGTCCTACGAGCAGTACTTC	CASSPIDGSYEQYF
TRBV5-1	NA	NA	TRBJ1-4	TGCGCCAGCAGCTTGGGGCCAACTAATGAAAAACTGTTTTTT	CASSLGPTNEKLFF
TRBV5-1	NA	NA	TRBJ1-1	TGCGCCAGCAGCTTGATGGAGCACTCTGGGACTGAAGCTTTCTTT	CASSLMEHSGTEAFF
TRBV2	NA	TRBD2	TRBJ2-1	TGTGCCAGCAGTCTGGAGCGGGGGGCCTACAATGAGCAGTTCTTC	CASSLERGAYNEQFF
TRBV29-1	NA	TRBD1	TRBJ2-7	TGCAGCGTTGGAGGGACAGGGAAACACGAGCAGTACTTC	CSVGGTGKHEQYF
TRBV7-8	NA	NA	TRBJ1-5	TGTGCCAGCAGCTATCAGGGATATCAGCCCCAGCATTTT	CASSYQGYQPQHF
TRBV5-6	NA	NA	TRBJ2-7	TGTGCCAGCAGCTCCGCGGGAACCTACGAGCAGTACTTC	CASSSAGTYEQYF
TRBV5-1	once	TRBD1	TRBJ2-5	TGCGCCAGCAGCTCGGGACAGGGGCGAGAGACCCAGTACTTC	CASSSGQGRETQYF
TRBV25-1	few	NA	TRBJ1-5	TGTGCCAGCAGTGAATATAACGAGCCCCAGCATTTT	CASSEYNEPQHF
TRBV11-2	NA	NA	TRBJ2-5	TGTGCCAGCCAGGGAGGCGGGGAGACCCAGTACTTC	CASQGGGETQYF
TRBV7-2	NA	NA	TRBJ1-2	TGTGCCAGCAGCATACACGGTGGGGGCTATGGCTACACCTTC	CASSIHGGGYGYTF
TRBV9	NA	NA	TRBJ2-7	TGTGCCAGCAGCTCCTTCCCCAGGGACTACGAGCAGTACTTC	CASSSFPRDYEQYF
TRBV28	NA	TRBD1	TRBJ2-5	TGTGCCAGCGAATCGGGACAGAGGGGTCAAGAGACCCAGTACTTC	CASESGQRGQETQYF
TRBV5-1	NA	TRBD1	TRBJ1-1	TGCGCCAGCAGCTCGACCTATCAGGGGGTTGAGACTGAAGCTTTCTTT	CASSSTYQGVETEAFF
TRBV5-1	NA	TRBD1	TRBJ2-7	TGCGCCAGCAGCTTGGGGGACAGGGGCGCCGAGCAGTACTTC	CASSLGDRGAEQYF
TRBV5-1	NA	NA	TRBJ2-5	TGCGCCAGCAGCTTGGAAGGGGAGACCCAGTACTTC	CASSLEGETQYF
TRBV11-3	NA	NA	TRBJ2-3	TGTGCCAGCAGCTTAGGAGGGGGAGAGGCAGATACGCAGTATTTT	CASSLGGGEADTQYF
TRBV6-5	few	NA	TRBJ1-5	TGTGCCAGCAGTCAGGGCCACAATCAGCCCCAGCATTTT	CASSQGHNQPQHF
TRBV27	NA	NA	TRBJ2-7	TGTGCCAGCAGTTTAGGGGGGGCGTTAGGCTACGAGCAGTACTTC	CASSLGGALGYEQYF
TRBV5-1	NA	TRBD2	TRBJ2-5	TGCGCCAGCAGCTTGGTAGCGGGAGTGGAGACCCAGTACTTC	CASSLVAGVETQYF
TRBV7-9	NA	TRBD1	TRBJ2-3	TGTGCCAGCAGCTTAGAGGGGGCCCGCACAGATACGCAGTATTTT	CASSLEGARTDTQYF
TRBV5-5	once	NA	TRBJ1-2	TGTGCCAGCAGCTTGACTGGCTACACCTTC	CASSLTGYTF
TRBV6-4	NA	NA	TRBJ2-3	TGTGCCAGCAGTGACCCCGGAGGCCCGGGCGCAGATACGCAGTATTTT	CASSDPGGPGADTQYF
TRBV2	NA	TRBD1	TRBJ2-1	TGTGCCAGCCGCCGCCCCGGGACAGTTGGCAATGAGCAGTTCTTC	CASRRPGTVGNEQFF
TRBV2	NA	NA	TRBJ1-1	TGTGCCAGCAGAGGGCGCCGGGGAGACACTGAAGCTTTCTTT	CASRGRRGDTEAFF
TRBV5-1	NA	NA	TRBJ2-3	TGCGCCAGCAGCACGGGAGCGGCAAGAGAGGAAGATACGCAGTATTTT	CASSTGAAREEDTQYF